This entry lists 26 T cell receptor beta chains sequenced from one sample in a study of blood T cells in healthy people across ages. A J-beta primer mix and a sample-barcoded 5' primer were used in a second PCR of roughly 7 to 12 cycles. TCRdb re-called the 5' RACE reads through MiXCR, storing one row per CDR3 protein. The sample has 800,000 to 950,000 distinct CDR3 sequences; 40% to 60% are singletons. The sample was blood. Receptor source: a man aged 30-40 years in good health.

This clonotype was seen more than once but under ten times. The genes are TRBV27 and TRBJ2-7; 7 positions agree with TRBD1. This CDR3 contains 15 residues. The germline CDR1 and CDR2 sequences are MNHEY and SMNVEV (reference sequence). V lost 2 bases, J lost 3 bases, and 7 bases stayed unmatched. CDR3 bases: TGTGCCAGCAGTTTAGAAGGGACAGCCTACTACGAGCAGTACTTC. Amino acid sequence: CASSLEGTAYYEQYF.

This clonotype was seen more than once but under ten times. The rearrangement uses TRBV6-4 and TRBJ2-3; 7 bases align to TRBD1. The germline CDR1 and CDR2 sequences are MRHNA and SNTAGT. The CDR3 has 15 residues. Trimming at V came to 2 bases and at J to 5 bases, leaving 7 bases not matched to a gene. CDR3 in DNA: TGTGCCAGCAGTGACCCAGGGACAGTTGGAGATACGCAGTATTTT. Its protein product is CASSDPGTVGDTQYF.

The rearrangement uses TRBV9 and TRBJ2-3; D is unresolved. The CDR3 has 15 residues. The V gene lost 0 bases and the J gene lost 3 bases, with 11 bases spanning the gap. Germline values: CDR1 SGDLS, CDR2 YYNGEE. The DNA of the CDR3 is TGTGCCAGCAGCGTAGAAGGTGGTGAGACAGATACGCAGTATTTT. This translates into CASSVEGGETDTQYF.

The chain recombines TRBV20-1 with TRBJ1-2, with no clear D. Trimming shortened V by 6 bases and J by 3 bases, and 14 bases separated the two germline ends. This CDR3 spans 13 amino acids. From germline, CDR1 is DFQATT and CDR2 SNEGSKA (reference sequence). CDR3 in amino acids: CSADQQGYYGYTF. Written as DNA, the CDR3 is TGCAGTGCAGACCAACAAGGGTACTATGGCTACACCTTC.

This sequence joins TRBV11-2 and TRBJ2-7; 12 positions agree with TRBD2. Germline V gives CDR1 SGHAT, CDR2 FQNNGV. The CDR3 consists of 17 residues. V shed 4 bases and J 0 bases; nucleotides not matched to a gene: 7. CDR3 DNA: TGTGCCAGCAGCTCGACTAGCGGGAGCCCCCGCTCCTACGAGCAGTACTTC. Residues: CASSSTSGSPRSYEQYF.

The V call is TRBV29-1, the J call TRBJ2-5; 9 bases fit TRBD1. The CDR3 has 14 residues. V lost 1 base, J lost 0 bases, and 0 bases stayed unmatched. The germline V gene has CDR1 SQVTM and CDR2 ANQGSEA. This chain's CDR3 is CSVEGTGDQETQYF. DNA of the CDR3: TGCAGCGTTGAAGGGACAGGGGACCAAGAGACCCAGTACTTC.

This clonotype was seen at least ten times. This chain connects TRBV5-1 to TRBJ1-1; possibly TRBD1 for D (5 bases). The CDR3 loop spans 14 amino acids. Germline lookup yields CDR1 SGHRS and CDR2 YFSETQ. The V end was cut by 6 bases, the J end by 1 base, with 13 bases between. The CDR3 protein is CASTLQDTNTEAFF. In nucleotides, the CDR3 is TGCGCCAGCACCCTCCAGGACACGAACACTGAAGCTTTCTTT.

To note about this clonotype: Being one base from a much bigger clone, this may be a read error. The chain carries TRBV7-8 and TRBJ1-1; the D gene is possibly TRBD1 (5 bases). Germline CDR1 is SGHVS and CDR2 is FQNEAQ. The CDR3 runs 14 residues. The CDR3 spells CAGSFPGRVTEAFF. In DNA, the CDR3 is TGTGCCGGCAGCTTTCCAGGGCGGGTCACTGAAGCTTTCTTT.

This sequence joins TRBV20-1 and TRBJ2-4; D possibly matches TRBD1 or TRBD2 (5 bases each). Germline CDR1 is DFQATT and CDR2 is SNEGSKA (reference sequence). V was cut by 0 bases and J by 6 bases, with 12 bases left in between. CDR3 length: 14 amino acids. The CDR3 DNA sequence: TGCAGTGCTAGAGATCCTTTGGGGGTAAACATTCAGTACTTC. Its translation: CSARDPLGVNIQYF.

The rearrangement uses TRBV10-3 and TRBJ2-3; 8 nucleotides align to TRBD2. From germline, CDR1 is ENHRY and CDR2 SYGVKD. J lost 1 base, V lost 6 bases, and 6 bases had no gene match. This CDR3 spans 15 amino acids. For the CDR3, the DNA is TGTGCCATCAGCCTCCTAGCGGGCCGCACAGATACGCAGTATTTT. This sequence encodes CAISLLAGRTDTQYF.

J is TRBJ2-1 and V is TRBV10-3; no definite D call. V lost 0 bases, J lost 6 bases, and 9 bases lay in between. From germline, CDR1 is ENHRY and CDR2 SYGVKD. The CDR3 extends over 14 amino acids. CDR3: CAISESSGRNEQFF. The CDR3 bases are TGTGCCATCAGTGAGTCGTCGGGCCGCAATGAGCAGTTCTTC.

The genes are TRBV25-1 and TRBJ2-7; 9 nucleotides line up with TRBD2. The CDR3 spans 16 residues. The germline V gene has CDR1 MGHDK and CDR2 SYGVNS. The V gene end was trimmed by 7 bases and the J gene end by 5 bases; junction bases not matched to a gene: 15. This chain's CDR3 is CASMSSSSGIPDEQYF. The DNA of the CDR3 is TGTGCCAGCATGAGCAGTTCTAGCGGGATCCCGGACGAGCAGTACTTC.

This clonotype showed up just a few times. This chain connects TRBV29-1 to TRBJ2-7; the D gene is possibly TRBD1 (5 bases). This CDR3 is built from 13 residues. The V gene's germline CDR1 is SQVTM and CDR2 ANQGSEA. V lost 2 bases and J lost 0, with 8 bases in between. This CDR3 reads CSVEWGSSYEQYF. In nucleotides, the CDR3 is TGCAGCGTTGAATGGGGCAGCTCCTACGAGCAGTACTTC.

The chain combines TRBV3-1 with TRBJ1-5; 11 nucleotides align to TRBD1. This CDR3 has 15 amino acids. Trimming at V came to 0 bases and at J to 9 bases, leaving 4 bases not matched to a gene. CDR1 and CDR2 from the germline V gene are LGHDT and YNNKEL (reference sequence). The CDR3 loop is CASSQDGTGGLPQHF. As DNA, the CDR3 is TGTGCCAGCAGCCAAGACGGGACAGGGGGTTTGCCCCAGCATTTT. Based on the CDR3 plus reference TRBV3-1 and TRBJ1-5, the full variable domain is DTAVSQTPKYLVTQMGNDKSIKCEQNLGHDTMYWYKQDSKKFLKIMFSYNNKELIINETVPNRFSPKSPDKAHLNLHINSLELGDSAVYFCASSQDGTGGLPQHFGDGTRLSIL.

This clonotype showed up just a few times. The V and J genes are TRBV7-9 and TRBJ1-1; maybe TRBD1 (5 bases). The CDR3 is made up of 12 amino acids. CDR1 and CDR2 (germline): SEHNR, FQNEAQ (reference sequence). With 7 bases removed from V and 4 bases from J, the gap between germline ends came to 10 bases. The DNA of the CDR3 is TGTGCCAGCACCTTCGGGGGCACTGAAGCTTTCTTT. As protein: CASTFGGTEAFF. Complete variable domain (other parts from reference TRBV7-9 and TRBJ1-1): DTGVSQNPRHKITKRGQNVTFRCDPISEHNRLYWYRQTLGQGPEFLTYFQNEAQLEKSRLLSDRFSAERPKGSFSTLEIQRTEQGDSAMYLCASTFGGTEAFFGQGTRLTVV.

This clonotype has just one count. V and J are TRBV4-2 and TRBJ1-2, with 8 bases matching TRBD1. CDR1 is LGHNA and CDR2 is YNFKEQ in the germline V gene. J lost 3 bases, V lost 3 bases, and 3 bases had no gene match. The CDR3 runs 14 residues. In nucleotides, the CDR3 is TGTGCCAGCAGCCAGGTGGGACAGGACTATGGCTACACCTTC. The encoded protein is CASSQVGQDYGYTF.

This clonotype appeared many times. The rearrangement joins TRBV3-1 to TRBJ1-2; 7 nucleotides align to TRBD1. This CDR3 is 15 amino acids long. Trimming at V came to 1 base and at J to 7 bases, leaving 9 bases not matched to a gene. Germline V gene data show CDR1 as LGHDT and CDR2 as YNNKEL (reference sequence). The CDR3 here is CASSQGARQGSGYTF. The CDR3, as DNA: TGTGCCAGCAGCCAAGGCGCCAGACAGGGCTCTGGCTACACCTTC. Full variable domain (remainder filled in from reference TRBV3-1 and TRBJ1-2): DTAVSQTPKYLVTQMGNDKSIKCEQNLGHDTMYWYKQDSKKFLKIMFSYNNKELIINETVPNRFSPKSPDKAHLNLHINSLELGDSAVYFCASSQGARQGSGYTFGSGTRLTVV.

This chain joins TRBV3-1 and TRBJ1-5; 11 nucleotides align to TRBD1. CDR3 length: 18 residues. The V and J ends lost 3 bases and 5 bases, in that order; junction bases with no gene match: 12. Germline V gene sequence: CDR1 LGHDT, CDR2 YNNKEL (reference sequence). This chain's CDR3 is CASSHSFPGQGADQPQHF. Written as DNA, the CDR3 is TGTGCCAGCAGCCATTCCTTTCCCGGACAGGGGGCGGATCAGCCCCAGCATTTT.

On this clonotype: One junction end disagrees with the germline gene, perhaps due to a read error. The chain links TRBV20-1 to TRBJ2-1, with 10 bases matching TRBD2. This CDR3 comprises 15 residues. CDR1 is DFQATT, CDR2 SNEGSKA, per germline (reference sequence). CDR3 sequence (DNA): TGCAGTGCTCCGGCTAGCGGGAGATTTAACAATGAGCGGTTCTTC. This sequence encodes CSAPASGRFNNERFF.

This clonotype was observed a few times. The genes are TRBV2 and TRBJ2-7; 7 bases match TRBD2. CDR3 length equals 16 residues. The V segment lost 3 bases and the J segment 0 bases; nucleotides outside the gene matches: 8. Germline V gene sequence: CDR1 SNHLY, CDR2 FYNNEI. CDR3 bases: TGTGCCAGCAGTGATGGCTCTAGCGGACTCTCCTACGAGCAGTACTTC. Protein sequence: CASSDGSSGLSYEQYF.

In regard to this clonotype: One junction end disagrees with the germline gene, perhaps due to a read error. J is TRBJ2-4 and V is TRBV7-2, with D tentatively TRBD1 or TRBD2 (6 bases each). Germline V gene sequence: CDR1 SGHTA, CDR2 FQGNSA. The CDR3 has 16 residues. CDR3 in amino acids: CACSSEGGLAKNIQYF. The CDR3 DNA reads TGTGCCTGCAGCTCTGAGGGGGGACTGGCCAAAAACATTCAGTACTTC.

Of note for this clonotype: Its ends do not fully match the called genes, so a read error is possible. V gene TRBV10-3 combines with J gene TRBJ2-1; D tentatively fits TRBD1 or TRBD2 (6 bases each). Germline CDR1 is ENHRY and CDR2 is SYGVKD. The CDR3 runs to 12 residues. The CDR3 nucleotides are TGTGCCATTACGGGGGCGCGAAATGAGCGGTTCTTC. Translation gives CAITGARNERFF.

Comment on this clonotype: A much more abundant neighbour one base away suggests this may be a read error. The V gene is TRBV14, the J gene TRBJ1-2; unclear D gene. The germline CDR1 and CDR2 sequences are SGHDN and FVKESK. The CDR3 consists of 14 residues. The CDR3 DNA reads TGTACCAGCAGCCCCGGCTGGGAGAGACATGGCTACACCTTC. It codes for CTSSPGWERHGYTF. Drawing the rest from reference TRBV14 and TRBJ1-2, the complete variable domain is EAGVTQFPSHSVIEKGQTVTLRCDPISGHDNLYWYRRVMGKEIKFLLHFVKESKQDESGMPNNRFLAERTGGTYSTLKVQPAELEDSGVYFCTSSPGWERHGYTFGSGTRLTVV.

This clonotype was counted between two and nine times. J is TRBJ2-6 and V is TRBV28; D possibly corresponds to TRBD1 (6 bases). Germline-derived CDR1 and CDR2 are MDHEN and SYDVKM. The V end was cut by 7 bases, the J end by 0 bases, with 16 bases between. This CDR3 region has 17 residues. The CDR3 loop reads CASTSGTSVSGANVLTF. CDR3 DNA sequence: TGTGCCAGCACTAGTGGGACATCTGTCTCTGGGGCCAACGTCCTGACTTTC.

The rearrangement uses TRBV9 and TRBJ2-5; D ambiguous. V was clipped by 3 bases and J by 3 bases, with 15 bases between them. The CDR3 has 15 amino acids. Germline assignment: CDR1 SGDLS and CDR2 YYNGEE. The CDR3 loop reads CASSEAAGGKETQYF. The CDR3 DNA sequence: TGTGCCAGCAGCGAGGCGGCAGGTGGTAAAGAGACCCAGTACTTC.

This clonotype was observed a handful of times. V usage is TRBV7-2 and J usage is TRBJ2-7; 12 nucleotides match TRBD2. Germline V lookup: CDR1 SGHTA, CDR2 FQGNSA. V was clipped by 2 bases and J by 0 bases; unmatched bases: 5. The CDR3 spans 17 residues. CDR3 coding DNA: TGTGCCAGCAGCTTAACTAGCGGGGGGTCAAGCTCCTACGAGCAGTACTTC. It encodes CASSLTSGGSSSYEQYF.